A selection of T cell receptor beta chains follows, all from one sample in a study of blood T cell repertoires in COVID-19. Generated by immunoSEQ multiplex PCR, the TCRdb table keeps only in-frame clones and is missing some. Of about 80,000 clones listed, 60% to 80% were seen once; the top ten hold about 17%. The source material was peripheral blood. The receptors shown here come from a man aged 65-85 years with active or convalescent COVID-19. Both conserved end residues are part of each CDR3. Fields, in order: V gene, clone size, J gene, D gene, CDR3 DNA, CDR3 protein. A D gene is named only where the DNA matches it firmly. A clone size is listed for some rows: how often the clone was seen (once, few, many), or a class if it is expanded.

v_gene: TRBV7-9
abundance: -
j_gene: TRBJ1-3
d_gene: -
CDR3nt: TGTGCCAGCAGCCGACCAGGTTTCTCTGGAAACACCATATATTTT
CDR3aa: CASSRPGFSGNTIYF

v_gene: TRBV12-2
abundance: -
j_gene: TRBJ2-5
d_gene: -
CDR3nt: TGTGCAAGTCGCTCCACTAGGAGGGGGCTGAGAGAGACCCAGTACTTC
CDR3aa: CASRSTRRGLRETQYF

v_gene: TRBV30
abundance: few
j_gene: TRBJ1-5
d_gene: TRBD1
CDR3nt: TGTGCCTGCTCACAGGGGGGAAATAGCAATCAGCCCCAGCATTTT
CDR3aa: CACSQGGNSNQPQHF

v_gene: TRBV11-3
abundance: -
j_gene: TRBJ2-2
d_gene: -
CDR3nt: TGTGCCAGCAGCGCTCAGGGTACCGGGGAGCTGTTTTTT
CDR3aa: CASSAQGTGELFF

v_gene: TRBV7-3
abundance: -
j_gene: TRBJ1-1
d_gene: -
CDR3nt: TGTGCCAGCAGTGCTACAGGGAACACTGAAGCTTTCTTT
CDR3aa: CASSATGNTEAFF

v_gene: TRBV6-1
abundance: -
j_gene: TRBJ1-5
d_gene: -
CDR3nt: TGTGCCAGCAGTGAAATAGGACACCATCAGCCCCAGCATTTT
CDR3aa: CASSEIGHHQPQHF

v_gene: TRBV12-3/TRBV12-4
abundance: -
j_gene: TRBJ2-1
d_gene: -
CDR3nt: TGTGCCAGCAGTTCTAGGGGTGAGCAGTTCTTC
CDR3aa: CASSSRGEQFF

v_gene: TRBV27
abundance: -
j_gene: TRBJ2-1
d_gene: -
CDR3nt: TGTGCCAGCGGCCAGGGCCCCTGGGGGGACGAGCAGTTCTTC
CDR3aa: CASGQGPWGDEQFF

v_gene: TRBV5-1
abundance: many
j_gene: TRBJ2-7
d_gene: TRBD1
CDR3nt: TGCGCCAGCAGCTTCGGACAGGGCATATTCGAGCAGTACTTC
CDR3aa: CASSFGQGIFEQYF

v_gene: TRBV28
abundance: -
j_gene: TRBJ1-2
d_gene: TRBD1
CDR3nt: TGTGCCAGCGTTCGGGACAGGACATATGGCTACACCTTC
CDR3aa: CASVRDRTYGYTF

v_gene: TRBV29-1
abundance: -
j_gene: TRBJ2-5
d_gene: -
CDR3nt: TGCAGCGTTGAACGCTCACAGGAGACCCAGTACTTC
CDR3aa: CSVERSQETQYF